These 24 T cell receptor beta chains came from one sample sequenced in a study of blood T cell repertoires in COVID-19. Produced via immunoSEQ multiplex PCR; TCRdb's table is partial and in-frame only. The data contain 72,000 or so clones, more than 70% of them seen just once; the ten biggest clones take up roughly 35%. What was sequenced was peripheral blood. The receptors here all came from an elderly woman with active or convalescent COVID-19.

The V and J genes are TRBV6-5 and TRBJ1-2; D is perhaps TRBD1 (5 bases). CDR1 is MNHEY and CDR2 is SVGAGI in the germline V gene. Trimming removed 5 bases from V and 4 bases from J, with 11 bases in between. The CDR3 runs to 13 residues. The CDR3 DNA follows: TGTGCCAGCAGTACCGACAGCTTCTATGGCTACACCTTC. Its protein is CASSTDSFYGYTF.

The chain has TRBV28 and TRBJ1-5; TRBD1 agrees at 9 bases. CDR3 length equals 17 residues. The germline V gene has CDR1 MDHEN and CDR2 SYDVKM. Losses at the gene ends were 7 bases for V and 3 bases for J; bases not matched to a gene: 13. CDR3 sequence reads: CASIPTGGRGANQPQHF. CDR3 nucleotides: TGTGCCAGCATCCCAACAGGGGGCCGGGGAGCCAATCAGCCCCAGCATTTT.

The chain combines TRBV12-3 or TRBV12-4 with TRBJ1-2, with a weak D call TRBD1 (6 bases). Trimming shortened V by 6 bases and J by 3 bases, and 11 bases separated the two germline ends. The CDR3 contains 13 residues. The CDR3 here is CASSTGRYYGYTF. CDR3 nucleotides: TGTGCCAGCAGCACAGGGCGGTACTATGGCTACACCTTC.

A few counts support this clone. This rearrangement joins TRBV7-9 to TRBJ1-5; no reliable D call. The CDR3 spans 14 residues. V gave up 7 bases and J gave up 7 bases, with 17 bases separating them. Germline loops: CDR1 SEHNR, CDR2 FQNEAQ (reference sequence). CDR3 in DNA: TGTGCCAGCAATCCAGGATACCCCCTACAGCCCCAGCATTTT. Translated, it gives CASNPGYPLQPQHF.

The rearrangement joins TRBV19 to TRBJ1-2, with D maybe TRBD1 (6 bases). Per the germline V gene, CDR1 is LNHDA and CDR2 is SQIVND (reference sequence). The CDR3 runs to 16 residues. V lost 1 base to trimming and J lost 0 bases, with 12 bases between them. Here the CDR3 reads CASSIGLDRSNYGYTF. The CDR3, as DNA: TGTGCCAGTAGTATAGGTTTGGACAGATCTAACTATGGCTACACCTTC.

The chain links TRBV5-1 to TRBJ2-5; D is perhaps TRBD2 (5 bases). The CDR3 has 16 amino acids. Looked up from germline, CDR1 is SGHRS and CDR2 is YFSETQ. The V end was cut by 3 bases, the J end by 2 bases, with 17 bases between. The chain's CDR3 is CASSSLGGGRQETQYF. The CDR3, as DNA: TGCGCCAGCAGCTCCCTAGGAGGCGGCAGACAAGAGACCCAGTACTTC.

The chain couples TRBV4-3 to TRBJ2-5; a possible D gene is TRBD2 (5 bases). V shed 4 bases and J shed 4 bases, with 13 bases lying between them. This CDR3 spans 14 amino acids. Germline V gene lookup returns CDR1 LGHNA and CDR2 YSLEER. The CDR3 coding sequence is TGCGCCAGCAGCCGGGTTGGCGGAGGAGAGACCCAGTACTTC. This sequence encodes CASSRVGGGETQYF.

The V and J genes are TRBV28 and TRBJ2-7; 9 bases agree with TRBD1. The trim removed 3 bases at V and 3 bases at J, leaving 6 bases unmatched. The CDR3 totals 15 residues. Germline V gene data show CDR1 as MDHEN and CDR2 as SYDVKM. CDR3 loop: CASSLDRGGFYEQYF. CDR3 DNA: TGTGCCAGCAGTTTGGACAGGGGAGGTTTCTACGAGCAGTACTTC.

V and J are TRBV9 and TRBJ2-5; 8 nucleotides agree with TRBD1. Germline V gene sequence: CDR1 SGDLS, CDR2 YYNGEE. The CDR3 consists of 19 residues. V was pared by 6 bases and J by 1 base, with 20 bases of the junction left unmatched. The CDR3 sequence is CASIPRLRGGQETQETQYF. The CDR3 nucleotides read TGTGCCAGCATCCCCCGGCTACGAGGGGGACAGGAGACCCAAGAGACCCAGTACTTC.

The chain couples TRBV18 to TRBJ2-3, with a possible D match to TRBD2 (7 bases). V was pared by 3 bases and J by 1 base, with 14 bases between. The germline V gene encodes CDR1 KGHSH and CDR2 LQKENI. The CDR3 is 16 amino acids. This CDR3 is CASSPVLGGGTDTQYF. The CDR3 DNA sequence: TGTGCCAGCTCACCGGTCCTAGGGGGGGGCACAGATACGCAGTATTTT.

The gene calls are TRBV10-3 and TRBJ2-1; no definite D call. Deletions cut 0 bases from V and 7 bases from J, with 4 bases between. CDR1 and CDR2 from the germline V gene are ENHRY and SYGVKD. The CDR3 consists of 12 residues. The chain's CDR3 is CAISESTNEQFF. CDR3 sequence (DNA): TGTGCCATCAGTGAGTCGACTAATGAGCAGTTCTTC.

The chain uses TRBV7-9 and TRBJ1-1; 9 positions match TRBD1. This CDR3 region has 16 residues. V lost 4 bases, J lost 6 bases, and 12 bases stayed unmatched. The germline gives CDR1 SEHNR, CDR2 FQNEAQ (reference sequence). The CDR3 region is CASSSPRTGARPEAFF. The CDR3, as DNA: TGTGCCAGCAGCTCCCCTAGGACAGGGGCGCGCCCTGAAGCTTTCTTT.

CDR3: CASSLTKGTANYGYTF. The CDR3 coding sequence is TGTGCCAGCAGCTTAACGAAGGGGACAGCTAACTATGGCTACACCTTC. This chain uses TRBV7-3 with TRBJ1-2; TRBD1 matches 7 bases. Germline V CDR1 and CDR2: SGHTA, FQGTGA. J gave up 0 bases and V 0 bases, and 4 bases lay outside the gene matches. The CDR3 totals 16 residues.

The CDR3 loop reads CASSELGQAPGYTF. CDR3 nucleotides: TGTGCCAGCAGTGAGCTCGGACAAGCTCCTGGCTACACCTTC. The chain carries TRBV2 and TRBJ1-2; D possibly corresponds to TRBD1 (5 bases). Germline-derived CDR1 and CDR2 are SNHLY and FYNNEI. The CDR3 is made up of 14 amino acids. Between the trimmed V and J ends, which lost 3 bases and 7 bases, there was a span of 15 bases.

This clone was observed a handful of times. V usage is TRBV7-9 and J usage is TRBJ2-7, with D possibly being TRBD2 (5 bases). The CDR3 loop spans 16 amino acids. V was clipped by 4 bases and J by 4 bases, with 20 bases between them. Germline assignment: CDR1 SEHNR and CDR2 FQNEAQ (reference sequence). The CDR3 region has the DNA TGTGCCAGCAGCTCCTCGACGGGAATACCGGTTTACGAGCAGTACTTC. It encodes CASSSSTGIPVYEQYF.

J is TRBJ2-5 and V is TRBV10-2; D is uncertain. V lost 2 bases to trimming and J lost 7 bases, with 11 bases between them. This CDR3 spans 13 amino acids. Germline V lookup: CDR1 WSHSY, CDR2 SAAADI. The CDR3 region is CASSEARYGTQYF. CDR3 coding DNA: TGCGCCAGCAGTGAGGCCCGCTATGGGACCCAGTACTTC.

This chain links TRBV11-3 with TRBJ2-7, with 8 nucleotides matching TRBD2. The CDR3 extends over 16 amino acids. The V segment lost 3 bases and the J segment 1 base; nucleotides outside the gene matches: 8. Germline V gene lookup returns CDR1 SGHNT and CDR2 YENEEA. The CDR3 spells CASSLGTSSKSYEQYF. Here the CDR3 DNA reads TGTGCCAGCAGCTTGGGGACTAGTAGTAAGTCCTACGAGCAGTACTTC.

CDR3 nucleotide sequence: TGCGCCAGCAGCCAAGATACGACCGGGAGGGACGAGCAGTACTTC. Its protein is CASSQDTTGRDEQYF. J is TRBJ2-7 and V is TRBV4-3, with 8 bases fitting TRBD2. The CDR3 sequence is 15 residues long. Trimming cost V 0 bases and J 5 bases; bases outside gene matches: 6. CDR1 is LGHNA, CDR2 YSLEER, per germline.

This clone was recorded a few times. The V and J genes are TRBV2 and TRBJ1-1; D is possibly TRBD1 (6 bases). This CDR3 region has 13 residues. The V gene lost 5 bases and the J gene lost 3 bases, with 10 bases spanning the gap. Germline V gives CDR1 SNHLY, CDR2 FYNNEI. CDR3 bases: TGTGCCAGCAGTTGGACAGCCTACACTGAAGCTTTCTTT. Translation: CASSWTAYTEAFF.

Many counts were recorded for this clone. Here the CDR3 DNA reads TGTGCCAGTAGTATCCAACAGGGACAGCCCCAGCATTTT. Amino acid sequence: CASSIQQGQPQHF. The chain recombines TRBV19 with TRBJ1-5; TRBD1 is a possible D gene (6 bases). Trimming removed 3 bases at V and 7 bases at J, with 10 bases between. The CDR3 covers 13 residues. Looked up from germline, CDR1 is LNHDA and CDR2 is SQIVND (reference sequence).

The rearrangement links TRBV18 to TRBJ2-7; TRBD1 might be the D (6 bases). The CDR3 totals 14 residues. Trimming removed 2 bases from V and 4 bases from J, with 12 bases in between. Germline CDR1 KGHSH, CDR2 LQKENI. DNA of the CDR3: TGTGCCAGCTCACCAATTTCACAGGGTTACGAGCAGTACTTC. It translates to CASSPISQGYEQYF. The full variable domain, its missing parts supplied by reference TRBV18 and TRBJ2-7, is NAGVMQNPRHLVRRRGQEARLRCSPMKGHSHVYWYRQLPEEGLKFMVYLQKENIIDESGMPKERFSAEFPKEGPSILRIQQVVRGDSAAYFCASSPISQGYEQYFGPGTRLTVT.

DNA for the CDR3: TGTGCCAGCAGCTACTACAGGAATTCACCCCTCCACTTT. Protein sequence: CASSYYRNSPLHF. The genes are TRBV7-6 and TRBJ1-6; TRBD1 is a possible D gene (5 bases). V was shortened by 4 bases and J by 7 bases, with 8 bases between the two germline ends. Germline V gene data show CDR1 as SGHVS and CDR2 as FNYEAQ. This CDR3 comprises 13 residues.

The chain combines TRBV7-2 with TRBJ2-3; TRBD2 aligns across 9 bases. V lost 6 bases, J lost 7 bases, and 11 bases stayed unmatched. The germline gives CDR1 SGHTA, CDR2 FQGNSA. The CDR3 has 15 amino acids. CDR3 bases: TGTGCCAGCAGTGGCGGGCGGGGGGGCGGTTATACGCAGTATTTT. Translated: CASSGGRGGGYTQYF.

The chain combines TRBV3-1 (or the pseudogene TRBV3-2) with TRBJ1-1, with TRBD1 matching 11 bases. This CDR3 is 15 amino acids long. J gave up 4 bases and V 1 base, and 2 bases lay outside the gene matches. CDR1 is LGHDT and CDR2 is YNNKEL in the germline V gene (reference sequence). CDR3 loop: CASSQGTGGLTEAFF. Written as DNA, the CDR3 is TGTGCCAGCAGCCAAGGGACAGGGGGCCTCACTGAAGCTTTCTTT.